These 6 T cell receptor beta chains originate from one sample sequenced in a study of blood T cell repertoires in COVID-19. The protocol was immunoSEQ multiplex PCR, while the TCRdb copy is restricted to in-frame clones and leaves out a portion. This table holds around 90,000 clones, 80% found once. Specimen: peripheral blood. The receptor source for this set is a human donor in a cohort sampled during active COVID-19.

This clone was recorded a few times. This chain links TRBV7-2 with TRBJ2-7, with D maybe TRBD1 (5 bases). The ends were cut back, 3 bases at V and 6 bases at J, with 9 bases in the middle. Germline CDR1 and CDR2: SGHTA and FQGNSA. The CDR3 extends over 12 amino acids. CDR3 amino acids: CASSFRVGEQYF. The CDR3 coding sequence is TGTGCCAGCAGCTTCAGGGTGGGCGAGCAGTACTTC.

V and J are TRBV2 and TRBJ1-2; possible D gene TRBD1, 5 bases. The CDR3 consists of 11 residues. Trimming removed 4 bases at V and 6 bases at J, with 6 bases between. The germline CDR1 and CDR2 sequences are SNHLY and FYNNEI. The CDR3 region has the DNA TGTGCCAGCAGTGCCAGGGATGGCTACACCTTC. Its translation is CASSARDGYTF.

V gene TRBV24-1 combines with J gene TRBJ2-6, with TRBD1 matching 8 bases. Germline values: CDR1 KGHDR, CDR2 SFDVKD. This CDR3 spans 18 amino acids. The V and J ends lost 5 bases and 1 base, in that order; junction bases with no gene match: 9. The DNA for the CDR3 is TGTGCCACCAGTGGCACCGGGACAGGACTTTCTGGGGCCAACGTCCTGACTTTC. Protein sequence: CATSGTGTGLSGANVLTF.

V gene TRBV18 combines with J gene TRBJ2-6; TRBD2 might be the D (5 bases). This CDR3 has 17 amino acids. Deletions cut 1 base from V and 0 bases from J, with 10 bases between. Germline V gene sequence: CDR1 KGHSH, CDR2 LQKENI. This CDR3 reads CASSPQGALSGANVLTF. The CDR3, as DNA: TGTGCCAGCTCACCACAGGGAGCCCTCTCTGGGGCCAACGTCCTGACTTTC.

V is TRBV11-1 and J is TRBJ2-7; the match to TRBD2 covers 7 bases. Per the germline V gene, CDR1 is SGHAT and CDR2 is FQDESV (reference sequence). Trimming removed 5 bases from V and 1 base from J; junction bases left unmatched: 2. CDR3 length equals 13 residues. The DNA for the CDR3 is TGTGCCAGCAGCGGGAGGGCTTCCTACGAGCAGTACTTC. Its translation: CASSGRASYEQYF.

The chain has TRBV5-1 and TRBJ2-7; 7 nucleotides match TRBD2. The CDR3 runs to 15 residues. CDR1 SGHRS and CDR2 YFSETQ come from the germline V gene. The ends lost 7 bases at V and 0 bases at J; junction bases unmatched: 10. This chain's CDR3 is CASRRGDGHSYEQYF. CDR3 bases: TGCGCCAGCCGACGGGGGGACGGACACTCCTACGAGCAGTACTTC.